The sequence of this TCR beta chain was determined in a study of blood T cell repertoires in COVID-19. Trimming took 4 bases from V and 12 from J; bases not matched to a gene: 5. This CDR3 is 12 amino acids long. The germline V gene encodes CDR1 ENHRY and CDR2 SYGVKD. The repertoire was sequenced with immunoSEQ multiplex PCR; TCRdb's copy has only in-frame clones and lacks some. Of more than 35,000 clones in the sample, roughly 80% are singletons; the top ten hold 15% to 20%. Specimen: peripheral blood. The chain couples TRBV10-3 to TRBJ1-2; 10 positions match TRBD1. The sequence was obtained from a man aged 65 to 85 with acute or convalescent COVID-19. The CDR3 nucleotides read TGTGCCATCAGTGGTGACAGGGGGCGGAACACCTTC. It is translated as CAISGDRGRNTF.